This T cell receptor (beta chain) was found in a study of cytomegalovirus exposure and HLA in healthy donors. Study-wide findings and caveats: Cytomegalovirus association was assigned to about 150 TCR beta chains. Within the 100 to 150 validation repertoires, first-cohort TCR clusters tended to co-occur, according to a later analysis. Rare TCR sequences dominated, though some public TCRs recurred in many donors.

In regard to this clone: Its antigen remains unidentified.

The data were produced by immunoSEQ multiplex PCR, yet TCRdb's version contains in-frame clones alone and is incomplete. The data hold over 200,000 clones, with around 90% observed a single time. The sequencing sample was made of PBMCs. The TCR was taken from a woman younger than 30 in good health and CMV-seronegative.

DNA for the CDR3: TGTGCCAGCAGTCTGACTAGCGGGAGTTCGGGAGAGCAGTACTTC. This sequence encodes CASSLTSGSSGEQYF. The V and J genes are TRBV27 and TRBJ2-7; 12 nucleotides agree with TRBD2. The CDR3 is 15 amino acids. V was pared by 5 bases and J by 7 bases, with 9 bases of the junction left unmatched. Germline CDR1 and CDR2: MNHEY and SMNVEV (reference sequence).